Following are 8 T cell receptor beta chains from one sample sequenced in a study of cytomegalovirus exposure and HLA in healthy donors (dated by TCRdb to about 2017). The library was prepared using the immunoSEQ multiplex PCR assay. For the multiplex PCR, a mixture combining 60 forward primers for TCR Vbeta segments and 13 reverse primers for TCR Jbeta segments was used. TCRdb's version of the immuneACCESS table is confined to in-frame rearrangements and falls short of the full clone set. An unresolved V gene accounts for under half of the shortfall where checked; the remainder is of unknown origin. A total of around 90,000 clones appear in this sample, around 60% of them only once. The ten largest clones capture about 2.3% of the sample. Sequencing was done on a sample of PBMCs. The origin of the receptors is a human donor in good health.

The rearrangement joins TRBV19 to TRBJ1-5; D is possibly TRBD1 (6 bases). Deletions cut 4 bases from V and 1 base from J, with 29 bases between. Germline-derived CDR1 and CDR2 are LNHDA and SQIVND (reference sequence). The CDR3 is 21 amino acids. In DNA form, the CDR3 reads TGTGCCAGTAGTACCGTGGGGGCACGAGGGAGAACTAGTTTGAGCAATCAGCCCCAGCATTTT. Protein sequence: CASSTVGARGRTSLSNQPQHF.

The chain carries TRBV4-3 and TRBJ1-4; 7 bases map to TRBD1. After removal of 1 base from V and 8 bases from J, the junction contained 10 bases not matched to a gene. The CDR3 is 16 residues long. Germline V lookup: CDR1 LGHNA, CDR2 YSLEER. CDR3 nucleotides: TGCGCCAGCAGCCAAGTAACAGGGGAACGAGGGGAAAAACTGTTTTTT. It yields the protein CASSQVTGERGEKLFF.

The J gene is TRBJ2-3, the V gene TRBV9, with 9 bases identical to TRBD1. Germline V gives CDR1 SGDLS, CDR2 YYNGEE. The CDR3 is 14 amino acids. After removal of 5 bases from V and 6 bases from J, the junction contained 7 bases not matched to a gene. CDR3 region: CASRLGTGRDTQYF. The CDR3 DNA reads TGTGCCAGCAGATTAGGGACAGGGCGGGATACGCAGTATTTT.

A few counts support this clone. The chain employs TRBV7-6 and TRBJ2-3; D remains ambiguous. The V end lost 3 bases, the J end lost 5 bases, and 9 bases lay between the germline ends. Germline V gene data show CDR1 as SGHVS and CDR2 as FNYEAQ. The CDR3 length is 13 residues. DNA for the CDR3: TGTGCCAGCAGCTTCAATAGAGGAGATACGCAGTATTTT. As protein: CASSFNRGDTQYF. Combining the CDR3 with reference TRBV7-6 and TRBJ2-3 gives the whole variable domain GAGVSQSPRYKVTKRGQDVALRCDPISGHVSLYWYRQALGQGPEFLTYFNYEAQQDKSGLPNDRFSAERPEGSISTLTIQRTEQRDSAMYRCASSFNRGDTQYFGPGTRLTVL.

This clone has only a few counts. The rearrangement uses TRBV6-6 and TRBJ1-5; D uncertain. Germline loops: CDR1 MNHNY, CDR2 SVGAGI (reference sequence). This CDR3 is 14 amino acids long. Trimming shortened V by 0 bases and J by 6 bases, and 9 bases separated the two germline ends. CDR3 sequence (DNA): TGTGCCAGCAGTTACTCAATGCTCGGTCAGCCCCAGCATTTT. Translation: CASSYSMLGQPQHF.

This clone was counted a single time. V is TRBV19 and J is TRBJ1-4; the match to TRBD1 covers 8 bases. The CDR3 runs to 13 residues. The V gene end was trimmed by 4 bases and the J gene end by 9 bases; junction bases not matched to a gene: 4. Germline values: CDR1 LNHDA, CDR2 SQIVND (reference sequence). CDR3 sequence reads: CASSTRQGQKLFF. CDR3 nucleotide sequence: TGTGCCAGTAGTACGAGACAGGGGCAAAAACTGTTTTTT.

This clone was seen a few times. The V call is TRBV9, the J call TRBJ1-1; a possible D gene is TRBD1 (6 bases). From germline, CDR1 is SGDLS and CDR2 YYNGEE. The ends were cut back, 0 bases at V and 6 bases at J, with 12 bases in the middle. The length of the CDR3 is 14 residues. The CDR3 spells CASSVEGGLAEAFF. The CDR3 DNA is TGTGCCAGCAGCGTAGAGGGGGGGCTTGCTGAAGCTTTCTTT.

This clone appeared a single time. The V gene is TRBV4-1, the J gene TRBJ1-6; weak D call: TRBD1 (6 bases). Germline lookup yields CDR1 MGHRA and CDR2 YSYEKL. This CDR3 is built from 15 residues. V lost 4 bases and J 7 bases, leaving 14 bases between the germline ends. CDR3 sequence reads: CASSLDEGENSPLHF. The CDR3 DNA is TGCGCCAGCAGCCTAGACGAGGGGGAAAATTCACCCCTCCACTTT.